The 8 T cell receptor beta chains presented below share a single source sample, sequenced in a study of graft-versus-host responses after intestinal transplantation. Sequencing used immunoSEQ multiplex PCR; TCRdb keeps in-frame clones, though not all of them. The sample has 9,000 to 10,000 clones, around 94% seen once; the top ten hold approximately 2.3%. The input for sequencing was PBMCs, taken 8 days after intestinal transplant. The receptors were gathered from a human patient who received an intestinal transplant, so some T cells may come from the graft donor.

The rearrangement uses TRBV5-5 and TRBJ2-7, with D hard to call. The V and J ends lost 0 bases and 2 bases respectively, with 6 bases between them. This CDR3 contains 13 residues. The V gene's germline CDR1 is SGHKS and CDR2 YYEKEE (reference sequence). CDR3 region: CASSLDIPYEQYF. CDR3 in DNA: TGTGCCAGCAGCTTGGACATCCCCTACGAGCAGTACTTC. Based on the CDR3 plus reference TRBV5-5 and TRBJ2-7, the full variable domain is DAGVTQSPTHLIKTRGQQVTLRCSPISGHKSVSWYQQVLGQGPQFIFQYYEKEERGRGNFPDRFSARQFPNYSSELNVNALLLGDSALYLCASSLDIPYEQYFGPGTRLTVT.

The chain recombines TRBV6-1 with TRBJ2-5; TRBD2 matches 16 bases. The V gene's germline CDR1 is MNHNS and CDR2 SASEGT. Unmatched junction bases numbered 5, after V lost 2 bases and J lost 5 bases. The CDR3 runs 17 residues. Here the CDR3 reads CASSEMGLAGGLETQYF. The CDR3 DNA sequence: TGTGCCAGCAGTGAAATGGGACTAGCGGGAGGGTTGGAGACCCAGTACTTC.

This chain uses TRBV5-1 with TRBJ2-7, with D perhaps TRBD2 (6 bases). V was cut by 0 bases and J by 3 bases, with 10 bases left in between. The CDR3 has 14 residues. Germline V gives CDR1 SGHRS, CDR2 YFSETQ. The CDR3 protein is CASSLAGGRYEQYF. The CDR3 region has the DNA TGCGCCAGCAGCTTGGCCGGGGGTCGCTACGAGCAGTACTTC.

This chain joins TRBV27 and TRBJ1-1; TRBD1 might be the D (6 bases). In germline, CDR1 is MNHEY, CDR2 SMNVEV (reference sequence). CDR3 size: 14 residues. Trimming removed 5 bases at V and 4 bases at J, with 14 bases between. CDR3 sequence (DNA): TGTGCCAGCAGTAGCGGGGGGCGGGTCACTGAAGCTTTCTTT. This encodes CASSSGGRVTEAFF.

This clone was picked up a small number of times. This chain links TRBV28 with TRBJ2-7; possible D gene TRBD1, 6 bases. Germline assignment: CDR1 MDHEN and CDR2 SYDVKM. Trimming left V 3 bases short and J 2 bases short, with 8 bases between. The CDR3 loop spans 13 amino acids. CDR3 bases: TGTGCCAGCAGTTTCTACAGGGCCTACGAGCAGTACTTC. Encoded protein: CASSFYRAYEQYF.

The gene calls are TRBV7-6 and TRBJ2-5, with TRBD2 identical over 10 bases. The CDR3 is 18 amino acids. Germline V gene lookup returns CDR1 SGHVS and CDR2 FNYEAQ. V lost 4 bases to trimming and J lost 1 base; unmatched junction nucleotides: 12. CDR3 in DNA: TGTGCCAGCAGCTCGTGGACTAGCGGAGACAGCCTCCAAGAGACCCAGTACTTC. As protein: CASSSWTSGDSLQETQYF.

The rearrangement links TRBV7-6 to TRBJ1-5; tentative D call: TRBD1 (5 bases). The CDR3 covers 15 residues. The germline V gene encodes CDR1 SGHVS and CDR2 FNYEAQ. The ends were cut back, 0 bases at V and 7 bases at J, with 13 bases in the middle. This CDR3 reads CASSLAEGTGQPQHF. The CDR3 bases are TGTGCCAGCAGCTTAGCGGAAGGGACTGGCCAGCCCCAGCATTTT.

The V call is TRBV27, the J call TRBJ2-7, with D unclear. V shed 4 bases and J shed 3 bases, with 10 bases lying between them. CDR3 length: 13 amino acids. CDR1 MNHEY and CDR2 SMNVEV come from the germline V gene (reference sequence). The CDR3 is CASSSGLIYEQYF. The CDR3 bases are TGTGCCAGCAGTTCGGGTCTTATCTACGAGCAGTACTTC.